This entry concerns a single T cell receptor beta chain. The sample belongs to a study of blood T cell repertoires in COVID-19. About the study: The United States, Italy and Spain provided the acute and convalescent COVID-19 samples.

The CDR3 extends over 13 amino acids. Looked up from germline, CDR1 is SGHTS and CDR2 is YDEGEE. Trimming removed 2 bases at V and 0 bases at J, with 6 bases between. Sequenced by immunoSEQ multiplex PCR; TCRdb stores in-frame clones only, minus some. The sample lists more than 85,000 clones, over 75% occurring once. The chain couples TRBV5-8 to TRBJ2-7, with D uncertain. The source material was peripheral blood. This clonotype originated in a woman aged 55-75 years with acute or convalescent COVID-19. CDR3 protein: CASSFPFSYEQYF. As DNA, the CDR3 is TGTGCCAGCAGCTTTCCATTCTCCTACGAGCAGTACTTC.